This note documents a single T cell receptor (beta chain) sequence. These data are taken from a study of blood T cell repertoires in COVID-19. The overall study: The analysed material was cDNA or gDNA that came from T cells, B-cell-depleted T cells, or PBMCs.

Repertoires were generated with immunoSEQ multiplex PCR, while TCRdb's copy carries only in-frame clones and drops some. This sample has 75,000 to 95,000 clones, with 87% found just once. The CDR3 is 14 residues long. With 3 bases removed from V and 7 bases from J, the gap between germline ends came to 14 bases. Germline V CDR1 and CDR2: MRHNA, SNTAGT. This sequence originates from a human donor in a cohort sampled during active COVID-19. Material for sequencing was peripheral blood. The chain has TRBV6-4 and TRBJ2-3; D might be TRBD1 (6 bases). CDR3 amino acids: CASSEHRAVNTQYF. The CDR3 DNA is TGTGCCAGCAGTGAGCACAGGGCCGTCAATACGCAGTATTTT.